The 20 T cell receptor beta chains in this list originate from one sample, sequenced in a study of blood T cell repertoires in COVID-19. The assay was immunoSEQ multiplex PCR, and TCRdb's table has in-frame clones only and misses some. The table shows about 61,000 clones, with 70% to 85% occurring only once. The sample comprised peripheral blood. The receptor source for this set is a woman aged 65 to 85 with acute or convalescent COVID-19.

V and J are TRBV5-1 and TRBJ2-5, with 7 bases identical to TRBD2. CDR1 and CDR2 from the germline V gene are SGHRS and YFSETQ. The V segment lost 4 bases and the J segment 4 bases; nucleotides outside the gene matches: 7. CDR3 length: 14 residues. This chain's CDR3 is CASSATGTTETQYF. The CDR3 bases are TGCGCCAGCAGCGCCACCGGGACTACAGAGACCCAGTACTTC.

The chain combines TRBV5-1 with TRBJ2-5, with TRBD2 matching 11 bases. Germline V gene sequence: CDR1 SGHRS, CDR2 YFSETQ. The CDR3 has 17 residues. Germline trimming cut 4 bases from V and 0 bases from J; bases unmatched to any gene: 8. CDR3 in DNA: TGCGCCAGCAGCCTTGGACTAGCGGGCTCGTACCAAGAGACCCAGTACTTC. This encodes CASSLGLAGSYQETQYF.

This clone occurred once. The J gene is TRBJ2-7, the V gene TRBV9; 7 nucleotides align to TRBD2. Germline V lookup: CDR1 SGDLS, CDR2 YYNGEE. With 0 bases clipped from V and 7 bases from J, the junction kept 4 bases outside the gene matches. The CDR3 sequence is 13 residues long. The chain's CDR3 is CASSVAPGGEQYF. CDR3 nucleotides: TGTGCCAGCAGCGTAGCTCCGGGGGGAGAGCAGTACTTC.

V usage is TRBV18 and J usage is TRBJ2-5; TRBD2 agrees at 15 bases. Unmatched junction bases numbered 6, after V lost 4 bases and J lost 0 bases. CDR1 and CDR2 from the germline V gene are KGHSH and LQKENI. This CDR3 is 18 amino acids long. DNA for the CDR3: TGTGCCAGCTCACAAGGACTAGCGGGGGGGCCGTACCAAGAGACCCAGTACTTC. Translated: CASSQGLAGGPYQETQYF. The full variable domain, rest sourced from reference TRBV18 and TRBJ2-5, is NAGVMQNPRHLVRRRGQEARLRCSPMKGHSHVYWYRQLPEEGLKFMVYLQKENIIDESGMPKERFSAEFPKEGPSILRIQQVVRGDSAAYFCASSQGLAGGPYQETQYFGPGTRLLVL.

The sample holds a few counts of this clone. The chain is built from TRBV7-9 and TRBJ2-3, with 12 bases lining up with TRBD2. V gave up 5 bases and J gave up 6 bases; unmatched junction bases: 18. CDR1 is SEHNR, CDR2 FQNEAQ, per germline (reference sequence). CDR3 length equals 19 residues. In DNA form, the CDR3 reads TGTGCCAGCAGCGACAGCCGTCTAGGACTAGCGGGGAGGGGGGATACGCAGTATTTT. It yields the protein CASSDSRLGLAGRGDTQYF.

The chain couples TRBV25-1 to TRBJ2-5, with D unresolved. The germline V gene has CDR1 MGHDK and CDR2 SYGVNS. The V end was cut by 5 bases, the J end by 1 base, with 5 bases between. The CDR3 contains 12 residues. The CDR3 DNA is TGTGCCAGCAGTAACAGCCAAGAGACCCAGTACTTC. This gives the protein CASSNSQETQYF.

The chain uses TRBV5-4 and TRBJ2-2; 8 nucleotides match TRBD2. The trim removed 0 bases at V and 4 bases at J, leaving 8 bases unmatched. Germline values: CDR1 SGHNT, CDR2 YYREEE (reference sequence). This CDR3 spans 17 amino acids. CDR3 residues: CASSLVSGGAGTGELFF. The CDR3 region has the DNA TGTGCCAGCAGCTTGGTGTCCGGGGGGGCTGGCACCGGGGAGCTGTTTTTT.

This rearrangement joins TRBV28 to TRBJ1-6; 10 bases are shared with TRBD1. V shed 10 bases and J 5 bases; nucleotides not matched to a gene: 5. Germline V gene sequence: CDR1 MDHEN, CDR2 SYDVKM. The CDR3 length is 14 residues. The CDR3 DNA follows: TGTGCCACCCTCGGGACAGGGGATAATTCACCCCTCCACTTT. Translating it yields CATLGTGDNSPLHF.

This chain joins TRBV6-5 and TRBJ1-2; D perhaps matches TRBD1 (5 bases). The germline V gene has CDR1 MNHEY and CDR2 SVGAGI. The length of the CDR3 is 15 residues. Trimming took 8 bases from V and 7 from J, leaving 23 bases between them. CDR3 nucleotides: TGTGCCAGCTCGAGGGCAGGGTACGGGGACTCTGGCTACACCTTC. It encodes CASSRAGYGDSGYTF.

The V and J genes are TRBV2 and TRBJ1-1; 8 positions agree with TRBD1. The CDR3 is made up of 16 amino acids. J lost 2 bases, V lost 6 bases, and 11 bases had no gene match. Germline values: CDR1 SNHLY, CDR2 FYNNEI. The CDR3 loop is CASRARAGGSNTEAFF. The CDR3 region has the DNA TGTGCCAGCAGGGCTAGGGCAGGGGGCTCCAACACTGAAGCTTTCTTT.

This sequence joins TRBV11-2 and TRBJ2-5, with TRBD1 identical over 7 bases. This CDR3 is built from 16 residues. The V segment lost 4 bases and the J segment 0 bases; nucleotides outside the gene matches: 8. Germline CDR1 reads SGHAT; CDR2 reads FQNNGV. In nucleotides, the CDR3 is TGTGCCAGCAGCTCACAGGGACAGAGTCACCAAGAGACCCAGTACTTC. It yields the protein CASSSQGQSHQETQYF.

The rearrangement joins TRBV20-1 to TRBJ1-5; unclear D gene. Trimming cost V 3 bases and J 2 bases, with 11 bases left between them. The CDR3 loop spans 14 amino acids. Germline lookup yields CDR1 DFQATT and CDR2 SNEGSKA (reference sequence). The CDR3 reads CSASSGLGNQPQHF. CDR3 bases: TGCAGTGCTAGTTCCGGTCTGGGCAATCAGCCCCAGCATTTT.

The chain recombines TRBV28 with TRBJ2-3; 8 bases fit TRBD1. Germline trimming cut 6 bases from V and 1 base from J; bases unmatched to any gene: 6. The CDR3 is 15 amino acids. Per germline, CDR1 MDHEN and CDR2 SYDVKM. The CDR3 spells CASRRGQGGTDTQYF. Written as DNA, the CDR3 is TGTGCCAGCAGGCGAGGACAGGGCGGCACAGATACGCAGTATTTT.

V gene TRBV5-1 combines with J gene TRBJ1-1, with 7 bases aligning to TRBD1. The V gene end was trimmed by 4 bases and the J gene end by 1 base; junction bases not matched to a gene: 4. Germline CDR1 reads SGHRS; CDR2 reads YFSETQ. This CDR3 has 14 residues. CDR3 loop: CASSPGQKNTEAFF. The CDR3 DNA sequence: TGCGCCAGCAGCCCGGGACAGAAGAACACTGAAGCTTTCTTT.

The rearrangement joins TRBV19 to TRBJ1-2, with D uncertain. The CDR3 spans 17 residues. The germline V gene has CDR1 LNHDA and CDR2 SQIVND (reference sequence). Trimming stripped 3 bases from V and 0 bases from J, with 17 bases between. In DNA form, the CDR3 reads TGTGCCAGTAGTATTGGAGTTCTTGGCCTAGCTAACTATGGCTACACCTTC. It translates to CASSIGVLGLANYGYTF.

This rearrangement joins TRBV11-2 to TRBJ2-5; possibly TRBD2 for D (7 bases). Germline V gives CDR1 SGHAT, CDR2 FQNNGV. V was cut by 2 bases and J by 4 bases, with 14 bases left in between. The CDR3 has 15 amino acids. Here the CDR3 reads CASSLIRGALETQYF. Here the CDR3 DNA reads TGTGCCAGCAGCTTAATCCGGGGGGCTTTAGAGACCCAGTACTTC. The whole variable domain, remainder taken from reference TRBV11-2 and TRBJ2-5, is EAGVAQSPRYKIIEKRQSVAFWCNPISGHATLYWYQQILGQGPKLLIQFQNNGVVDDSQLPKDRFSAERLKGVDSTLKIQPAKLEDSAVYLCASSLIRGALETQYFGPGTRLLVL.

The chain uses TRBV3-1 (or the pseudogene TRBV3-2) and TRBJ1-2; D gene ambiguous. Trimming left V 4 bases short and J 8 bases short, with 17 bases between. The CDR3 has 14 amino acids. CDR1 and CDR2 from the germline V gene are LGHDT and YNNKEL (reference sequence). Written as DNA, the CDR3 is TGTGCCAGCAGCCCGACTGGGAGTACTAGCGGCTACACCTTC. Amino acids: CASSPTGSTSGYTF.

This sequence joins TRBV9 and TRBJ1-2; TRBD1 matches at 8 bases. Germline V gene sequence: CDR1 SGDLS, CDR2 YYNGEE. Losses at the gene ends were 6 bases for V and 2 bases for J; bases not matched to a gene: 3. This CDR3 contains 13 residues. As DNA, the CDR3 is TGTGCCAGCACCCGACAGGGGAACTATGGCTACACCTTC. Translating gives CASTRQGNYGYTF.

This rearrangement joins TRBV6-5 to TRBJ1-4; D not resolved. This CDR3 contains 15 residues. The germline V gene encodes CDR1 MNHEY and CDR2 SVGAGI. With 8 bases removed from V and 8 bases from J, the gap between germline ends came to 21 bases. CDR3 DNA: TGTGCCAGCGGAGGGTCGGGGTGGGTAGCGGAAAAACTGTTTTTT. Translated: CASGGSGWVAEKLFF.

The sample holds a few counts of this clone. The rearrangement links TRBV6-5 to TRBJ2-7; 7 nucleotides agree with TRBD1. The CDR3 extends over 13 amino acids. The V segment lost 7 bases and the J segment 4 bases; nucleotides outside the gene matches: 7. From germline, CDR1 is MNHEY and CDR2 SVGAGI. The CDR3 sequence: CASTTGQVYEQYF. The CDR3 bases are TGTGCCAGCACAACAGGACAGGTGTACGAGCAGTACTTC.